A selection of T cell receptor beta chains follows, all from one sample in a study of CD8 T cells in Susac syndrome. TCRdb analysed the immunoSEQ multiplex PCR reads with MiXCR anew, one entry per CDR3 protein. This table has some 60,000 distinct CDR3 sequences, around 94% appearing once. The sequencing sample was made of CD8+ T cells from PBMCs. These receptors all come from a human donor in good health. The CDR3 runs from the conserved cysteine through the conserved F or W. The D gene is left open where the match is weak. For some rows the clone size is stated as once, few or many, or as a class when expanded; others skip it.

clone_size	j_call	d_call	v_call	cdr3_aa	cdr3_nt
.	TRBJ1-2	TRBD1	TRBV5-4	CASSFLDRAYGYTF	TGTGCCAGCAGCTTCTTGGACAGGGCGTATGGCTACACCTTC
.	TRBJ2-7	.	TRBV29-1	CSASPQTSYEQYF	TGCAGCGCGTCCCCTCAGACTAGTTACGAGCAGTACTTC
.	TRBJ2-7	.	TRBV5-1	CASSPRSRYEQYF	TGCGCCAGCAGCCCTAGGTCGCGCTACGAGCAGTACTTC
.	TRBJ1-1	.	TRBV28	CASSLYPGERGNRVTTEAFF	TGTGCCAGCAGTTTATATCCAGGGGAGAGGGGGAACAGGGTGACCACTGAAGCTTTCTTT
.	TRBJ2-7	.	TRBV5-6	CASSFLDREQYF	TGTGCCAGCAGCTTCCTCGATAGGGAGCAGTACTTC
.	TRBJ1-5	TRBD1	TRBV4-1	CASSPSEAGTGVGQPQHF	TGCGCCAGCAGTCCCTCCGAAGCCGGGACAGGGGTAGGGCAGCCCCAGCATTTT
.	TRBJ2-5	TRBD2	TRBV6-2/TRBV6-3	CASSYSGTTETQYF	TGTGCCAGCAGTTACTCAGGGACTACAGAGACCCAGTACTTC
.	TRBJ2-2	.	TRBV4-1	CASSHHQGELFF	TGCGCCAGCAGCCACCATCAGGGGGAGCTGTTTTTT
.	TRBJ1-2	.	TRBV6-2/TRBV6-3	CASSYSMLRYGYTF	TGTGCCAGCAGTTACTCGATGCTCCGCTATGGCTACACCTTC
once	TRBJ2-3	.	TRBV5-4	CASNQDWSSTDTQYF	TGTGCCAGCAACCAAGACTGGTCTAGCACAGATACGCAGTATTTT
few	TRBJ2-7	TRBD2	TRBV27	CASSLWEGSGEQYF	TGTGCCAGCAGTTTATGGGAGGGATCGGGCGAGCAGTACTTC
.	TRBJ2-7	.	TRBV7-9	CASSLVGGQDYEQYF	TGTGCCAGCAGCTTAGTGGGGGGGCAGGACTACGAGCAGTACTTC
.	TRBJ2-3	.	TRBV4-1	CASSQDPAAADTQYF	TGCGCCAGCAGCCAAGATCCGGCAGCCGCAGATACGCAGTATTTT
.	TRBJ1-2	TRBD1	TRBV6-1	CASSKTGGGYGYTF	TGTGCCAGCAGCAAGACAGGGGGAGGCTATGGCTACACCTTC
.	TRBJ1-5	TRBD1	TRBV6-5	CASRPYRGGQPQHF	TGTGCCAGCAGACCCTACAGGGGCGGTCAGCCCCAGCATTTT
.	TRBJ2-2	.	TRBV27	CASSLWRDTGELFF	TGTGCCAGCTCTCTGTGGCGCGACACCGGGGAGCTGTTTTTT
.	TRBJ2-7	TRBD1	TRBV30	CAWEDRVISEQYF	TGTGCCTGGGAAGACAGGGTGATCAGCGAGCAGTACTTC
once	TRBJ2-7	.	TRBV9	CASSMGPSSYEQYF	TGTGCCAGCAGCATGGGGCCGAGCTCCTACGAGCAGTACTTC
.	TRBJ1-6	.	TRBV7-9	CASSAILLGNSPLHF	TGTGCCAGCAGCGCTATTTTACTAGGAAATTCACCCCTCCACTTT
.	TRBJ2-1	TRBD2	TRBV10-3	CAISRSLAGIYNEQFF	TGTGCCATCAGCCGATCGTTAGCGGGGATATACAATGAGCAGTTCTTC
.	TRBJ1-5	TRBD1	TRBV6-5	CASSQDREASPQHF	TGTGCCAGCAGTCAGGACAGGGAGGCGTCGCCCCAGCATTTT
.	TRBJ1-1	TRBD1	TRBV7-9	CASSSWTGMNTEAFF	TGTGCCAGCAGCTCTTGGACAGGGATGAACACTGAAGCTTTCTTT
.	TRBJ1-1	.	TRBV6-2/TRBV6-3	CASSYTEVEAFF	TGTGCCAGCAGTTATACAGAAGTTGAAGCTTTCTTT
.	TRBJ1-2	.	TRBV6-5	CASRILQEGIDGYTF	TGTGCCAGCCGCATACTTCAGGAGGGGATCGATGGCTACACCTTC
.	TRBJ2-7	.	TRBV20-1	CSARTPARAPYEQYF	TGCAGTGCTAGGACCCCCGCCAGGGCTCCCTACGAGCAGTACTTC
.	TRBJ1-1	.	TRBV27	CASSRQGSAFEAFF	TGTGCCAGCAGTCGCCAGGGGAGCGCGTTTGAAGCTTTCTTT
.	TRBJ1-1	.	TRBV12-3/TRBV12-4	CASRYQGGTEAFF	TGTGCCAGCAGATATCAGGGAGGGACTGAAGCTTTCTTT
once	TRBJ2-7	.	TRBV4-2	CASSQDPGESYEQYF	TGTGCCAGCAGCCAAGATCCGGGGGAGTCCTACGAGCAGTACTTC
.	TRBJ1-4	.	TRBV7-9	CATPDSADPGGAYNEKLFF	TGTGCCACACCTGACTCCGCGGACCCAGGAGGGGCTTATAATGAAAAACTGTTTTTT
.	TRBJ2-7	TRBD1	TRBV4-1	CASSPIKGAGTYEQYF	TGCGCCAGCAGCCCCATCAAGGGGGCTGGAACCTACGAGCAGTACTTC
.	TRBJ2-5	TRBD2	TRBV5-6	CASSSGGAQTQYF	TGTGCCAGCAGCAGCGGGGGGGCACAGACCCAGTACTTC
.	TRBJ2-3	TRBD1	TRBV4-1	CASSQRDRGGDTQYF	TGCGCCAGCAGCCAGCGGGACAGGGGGGGAGATACGCAGTATTTT
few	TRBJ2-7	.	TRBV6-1	CASDGGSYEQYF	TGTGCCAGCGATGGGGGATCCTACGAGCAGTACTTC
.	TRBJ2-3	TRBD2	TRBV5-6	CASSAVFERGPSTDTQYF	TGTGCCAGCAGCGCGGTATTTGAGCGGGGGCCAAGCACAGATACGCAGTATTTT
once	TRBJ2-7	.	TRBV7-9	CASSDGTRGIYEQYF	TGTGCCAGCAGCGACGGGACACGAGGAATCTACGAGCAGTACTTC
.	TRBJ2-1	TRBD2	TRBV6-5	CASSYSWLAGASYNEQFF	TGTGCCAGCAGTTACTCTTGGCTAGCGGGGGCCTCCTACAATGAGCAGTTCTTC
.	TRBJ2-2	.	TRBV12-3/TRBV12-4	CASRFTGSNTGELFF	TGTGCCAGCAGGTTCACAGGGTCGAACACCGGGGAGCTGTTTTTT
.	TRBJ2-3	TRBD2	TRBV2	CASRGLAGDLTDTQYF	TGTGCCAGCAGGGGACTAGCGGGGGACCTCACAGATACGCAGTATTTT
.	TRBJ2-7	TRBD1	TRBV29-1	CSVQQGASSYEQYF	TGCAGCGTTCAACAGGGGGCGAGCTCCTACGAGCAGTACTTC
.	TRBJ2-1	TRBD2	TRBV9	CASSEATSGGANEQFF	TGTGCCAGCAGTGAAGCGACTAGCGGGGGGGCCAATGAGCAGTTCTTC
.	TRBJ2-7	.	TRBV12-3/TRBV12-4	CASSLAWQGKTYEQYF	TGTGCCAGCAGTTTAGCGTGGCAGGGAAAGACCTACGAGCAGTACTTC